The 21 T cell receptor beta chains reported below all come from one sample, sequenced in a study of radiotherapy plus CTLA-4 blockade in lung cancer. Only in-frame clones appear in the TCRdb table, and some are missing; sequencing was by immunoSEQ multiplex PCR. The table records approximately 40,000 clones, 72% of them present only once. Sequences were derived from peripheral blood, sampled from a patient treated with radiotherapy plus ipilimumab. These receptors all come from a human donor with non-small cell lung cancer who had stable disease on radiotherapy plus ipilimumab.

The chain links TRBV30 to TRBJ1-6, with 7 bases aligning to TRBD1. Germline V gene data show CDR1 as GTSNPN and CDR2 as SVGIG (reference sequence). The length of the CDR3 is 13 residues. J was trimmed by 8 bases and V by 3 bases; bases with no gene match: 4. The CDR3 DNA follows: TGTGCCTGGAGGGACAGGCCCTATTCACCCCTCCACTTT. Translating gives CAWRDRPYSPLHF.

The rearrangement links TRBV18 to TRBJ2-7; TRBD2 matches 7 bases. The CDR3 is made up of 13 amino acids. Germline CDR1 and CDR2: KGHSH and LQKENI. Unmatched junction bases numbered 5, after V lost 5 bases and J lost 4 bases. The CDR3 DNA reads as TGTGCCAGCTCATCAATAGCGGGTTACGAGCAGTACTTC. It codes for CASSSIAGYEQYF.

This chain joins TRBV6-6 and TRBJ1-1, with a weak D call TRBD1 (6 bases). Germline loops: CDR1 MNHNY, CDR2 SVGAGI (reference sequence). CDR3 length: 15 residues. Trimming left V 10 bases short and J 6 bases short, with 24 bases between. CDR3 region: CAITPPGRGPPEAFF. In DNA form, the CDR3 reads TGTGCCATCACACCCCCAGGCAGGGGACCTCCTGAAGCTTTCTTT.

CDR3 nucleotides: TGTGCCAGCAGCTTGGGGCCCACTAGCAGGGAGACCCAGTACTTC. Protein product: CASSLGPTSRETQYF. This rearrangement joins TRBV5-4 to TRBJ2-5; a weak D match, TRBD2 (6 bases). This CDR3 comprises 15 residues. From germline, CDR1 is SGHNT and CDR2 YYREEE (reference sequence). Trimming took off 0 bases at V and 5 bases at J, with 14 bases between the two ends.

CDR3 amino acids: CAISRENQPQHF. CDR3 coding DNA: TGTGCCATCAGCAGGGAAAATCAGCCCCAGCATTTT. The chain carries TRBV10-3 and TRBJ1-5, with D maybe TRBD1 (5 bases). Germline V lookup: CDR1 ENHRY, CDR2 SYGVKD. The V gene lost 6 bases and the J gene lost 4 bases, with 7 bases spanning the gap. The CDR3 sequence is 12 residues long.

The chain joins TRBV7-9 to TRBJ2-7; D may be TRBD2 (5 bases). The germline gives CDR1 SEHNR, CDR2 FQNEAQ (reference sequence). The CDR3 is made up of 13 amino acids. The V end lost 4 bases, the J end lost 5 bases, and 12 bases lay between the germline ends. CDR3 residues: CASSSPSWDEQYF. CDR3 coding DNA: TGTGCCAGCAGCTCCCCTAGCTGGGACGAGCAGTACTTC.

The chain joins TRBV9 to TRBJ1-4; D possibly corresponds to TRBD1 (5 bases). Germline V lookup: CDR1 SGDLS, CDR2 YYNGEE. V was pared by 4 bases and J by 2 bases, with 9 bases between. The CDR3 length is 14 residues. CDR3 DNA sequence: TGTGCCAGCAGCCGTCCAGGGACTAATGAAAAACTGTTTTTT. This sequence encodes CASSRPGTNEKLFF. The complete variable domain, with remaining parts taken from reference TRBV9 and TRBJ1-4, reads DSGVTQTPKHLITATGQRVTLRCSPRSGDLSVYWYQQSLDQGLQFLIQYYNGEERAKGNILERFSAQQFPDLHSELNLSSLELGDSALYFCASSRPGTNEKLFFGSGTQLSVL.

This clone was counted only a few times. The gene calls are TRBV18 and TRBJ2-4, with TRBD1 matching over 9 bases. V shed 3 bases and J 7 bases; nucleotides not matched to a gene: 4. CDR1 is KGHSH and CDR2 is LQKENI in the germline V gene. There are 14 residues in the CDR3. This CDR3 is CASSPGQGVNIQYF. Written as DNA, the CDR3 is TGTGCCAGCTCACCGGGACAGGGTGTGAACATTCAGTACTTC.

This clone came up a few times. The CDR3 reads CASSHGAFF. In DNA form, the CDR3 reads TGCGCCAGCAGTCACGGAGCTTTCTTT. This chain links TRBV23-1 with TRBJ1-1; D uncertain. TRBV23-1 is known as an ORF, though its function is uncertain. This CDR3 contains 9 residues. Deletions cut 3 bases from V and 10 bases from J, with 3 bases between.

The chain couples TRBV10-3 to TRBJ2-7, with 8 bases lining up with TRBD1. The germline V gene has CDR1 ENHRY and CDR2 SYGVKD. Unmatched junction bases numbered 7, after V lost 5 bases and J lost 4 bases. This CDR3 has 14 amino acids. CDR3 sequence: CAISSGQGAYEQYF. For the CDR3, the DNA is TGTGCCATCAGTTCTGGCCAGGGGGCTTACGAGCAGTACTTC.

This chain uses TRBV27 with TRBJ2-7; maybe TRBD1 (5 bases). Germline lookup yields CDR1 MNHEY and CDR2 SMNVEV (reference sequence). The V end was cut by 5 bases, the J end by 1 base, with 15 bases between. The CDR3 covers 15 residues. CDR3 in DNA: TGTGCCAGCAGTCCCGGCAGGGCCTTATCCTACGAGCAGTACTTC. It is translated as CASSPGRALSYEQYF.

V gene TRBV29-1 combines with J gene TRBJ1-5; TRBD1 matches at 9 bases. This CDR3 comprises 15 residues. Germline V CDR1 and CDR2: SQVTM, ANQGSEA. After removal of 4 bases from V and 5 bases from J, the junction contained 9 bases not matched to a gene. CDR3: CSVGLTGGSDQPQHF. DNA of the CDR3: TGCAGCGTTGGTCTGACAGGGGGATCGGATCAGCCCCAGCATTTT. Full variable domain (rest looked up from reference TRBV29-1 and TRBJ1-5): SAVISQKPSRDICQRGTSLTIQCQVDSQVTMMFWYRQQPGQSLTLIATANQGSEATYESGFVIDKFPISRPNLTFSTLTVSNMSPEDSSIYLCSVGLTGGSDQPQHFGDGTRLSIL.

The chain is built from TRBV16 and TRBJ1-5; D perhaps matches TRBD1 (6 bases). The CDR3 totals 14 residues. V lost 6 bases and J 4 bases, leaving 13 bases between the germline ends. Germline values: CDR1 KGHSY, CDR2 FQNENV. The CDR3, as DNA: TGTGCCAGCAGAGGGGGTGAGAGGAATCAGCCCCAGCATTTT. This sequence encodes CASRGGERNQPQHF.

This clone was seen a few times. CDR3 DNA sequence: TGTGCCAGCAGCCAGGGACAGCGCTATCAGCCCCAGCATTTT. It specifies CASSQGQRYQPQHF. V and J are TRBV6-5 and TRBJ1-5; 7 nucleotides match TRBD1. CDR3 length: 14 amino acids. Trimming at V came to 6 bases and at J to 5 bases, leaving 7 bases not matched to a gene. In germline, CDR1 is MNHEY, CDR2 SVGAGI.

The chain has TRBV2 and TRBJ2-1; TRBD1 agrees at 7 bases. With V trimmed by 4 bases and J by 6 bases, 6 bases remained unmatched. CDR1 is SNHLY, CDR2 FYNNEI, per germline. This CDR3 region has 14 residues. This CDR3 is CASSVPYRGNEQFF. The CDR3 nucleotides are TGTGCCAGCAGTGTCCCCTACAGGGGCAATGAGCAGTTCTTC. The variable domain in full, with the rest retrieved from reference TRBV2 and TRBJ2-1, is EPEVTQTPSHQVTQMGQEVILRCVPISNHLYFYWYRQILGQKVEFLVSFYNNEISEKSEIFDDQFSVERPDGSNFTLKIRSTKLEDSAMYFCASSVPYRGNEQFFGPGTRLTVL.

This clone was seen a few times. V and J are TRBV25-1 and TRBJ2-2, with 10 bases fitting TRBD1. The CDR3 totals 18 residues. Germline values: CDR1 MGHDK, CDR2 SYGVNS. V lost 2 bases to trimming and J lost 7 bases; unmatched junction nucleotides: 13. The CDR3 loop reads CASSENFGTGASSGELFF. The DNA for the CDR3 is TGTGCCAGCAGTGAAAACTTCGGGACAGGGGCAAGTAGCGGGGAGCTGTTTTTT.

The chain recombines TRBV5-1 with TRBJ2-6; TRBD1 is a possible D gene (5 bases). The CDR3 is 18 residues long. V gave up 0 bases and J gave up 1 base, with 14 bases separating them. Germline CDR1 is SGHRS and CDR2 is YFSETQ. The chain's CDR3 is CASSLEGQSWSGANVLTF. The CDR3 nucleotides are TGCGCCAGCAGCTTGGAGGGGCAGTCTTGGTCTGGGGCCAACGTCCTGACTTTC.

V usage is TRBV30 and J usage is TRBJ1-2, with D hard to call. V gave up 0 bases and J gave up 5 bases, with 19 bases separating them. Germline V gene data show CDR1 as GTSNPN and CDR2 as SVGIG (reference sequence). The CDR3 is 16 residues long. DNA for the CDR3: TGTGCCTGGAGTGTTGTGATTATGTCCTTAGAATATGGCTACACCTTC. This encodes CAWSVVIMSLEYGYTF.

The rearrangement uses TRBV7-2 and TRBJ2-3, with D maybe TRBD1 (5 bases). Germline V gene sequence: CDR1 SGHTA, CDR2 FQGNSA. The CDR3 loop spans 15 amino acids. Trimming cost V 1 base and J 1 base, with 9 bases left between them. The CDR3 bases are TGTGCCAGCAGCTTAGTGGCACAGGGCACAGATACGCAGTATTTT. Protein sequence: CASSLVAQGTDTQYF.

The rearrangement links TRBV30 to TRBJ1-3; no clear D gene. Trimming took off 2 bases at V and 4 bases at J, with 18 bases between the two ends. Germline assignment: CDR1 GTSNPN and CDR2 SVGIG (reference sequence). This CDR3 comprises 16 residues. In nucleotides, the CDR3 is TGTGCCTGGAGTATCGGGAGAATCTCTGGGGGAAACACCATATATTTT. It translates to CAWSIGRISGGNTIYF.

In this sample, this clone turned up a few times. The chain's CDR3 is CSGLPSWALNTEAFF. The CDR3 DNA is TGCAGCGGCCTCCCCTCGTGGGCCCTGAACACTGAAGCTTTCTTT. The rearrangement uses TRBV29-1 and TRBJ1-1; D is unresolved. The germline V gene encodes CDR1 SQVTM and CDR2 ANQGSEA. Trimming pared 7 bases from V and 0 bases from J, leaving 18 bases between. This CDR3 is 15 amino acids long. Complete variable domain (other parts from reference TRBV29-1 and TRBJ1-1): SAVISQKPSRDICQRGTSLTIQCQVDSQVTMMFWYRQQPGQSLTLIATANQGSEATYESGFVIDKFPISRPNLTFSTLTVSNMSPEDSSIYLCSGLPSWALNTEAFFGQGTRLTVV.